This T cell receptor beta chain stems from a study of cytomegalovirus exposure and HLA in healthy donors. Study conclusions and caveats: An analysis done earlier found most TCR beta V segments productive about 87% or about 30% of the time. V- and J-gene trimming of TCR beta was linked (in a later analysis) to a missense DCLRE1C variant.

Details on this clone: Its antigen is currently unknown.

Both 60 Vbeta primers and 13 Jbeta primers went into the PCR. The assay was immunoSEQ multiplex PCR, and TCRdb's table has in-frame clones only and misses some. The sample carries around 97,000 clones, 81% recorded once. Trimming shortened V by 0 bases and J by 6 bases, and 6 bases separated the two germline ends. The CDR3 consists of 12 residues. The clonotype originates from a middle-aged man in good health and CMV-seropositive. The sequencing input was PBMCs. V and J are TRBV5-3 and TRBJ1-2; the D is unclear. TRBV5-3 is an ORF, and what it does is uncertain. The CDR3 bases are TGTGCCAGAAGCTTGGAGGAGGATGGCTACACCTTC. This codes for CARSLEEDGYTF.